This T cell receptor beta chain was recovered during a study of breast tumors, draining lymph nodes, adjacent tissues. The lymph nodes were axillary draining lymph nodes from breast cancer patients. TCRdb reprocessed the multiplex PCR reads with MiXCR, giving one entry per CDR3 protein. Of approximately 88,000 distinct CDR3 sequences listed, about 27% are singletons. Germline values: CDR1 SQVTM, CDR2 ANQGSEA. V shed 8 bases and J shed 0 bases, with 13 bases lying between them. The length of the CDR3 is 13 residues. This clonotype showed up many times. What it binds is unknown. Broader study findings: Luminal-like breast cancer showed significantly greater tumor-nontumor repertoire similarity than basal-like breast cancer did.

This chain links TRBV29-1 with TRBJ1-1, with D unclear. This clonotype originated in a female donor with breast cancer. Some clones in this sample may be carry-over from other donors' samples. The sample consisted of axillary lymph node tissue. The CDR3 sequence is CSCWVMMNTEAFF. The CDR3 DNA is TGCAGCTGTTGGGTCATGATGAACACTGAAGCTTTCTTT. The full variable domain, rest sourced from reference TRBV29-1 and TRBJ1-1, is SAVISQKPSRDICQRGTSLTIQCQVDSQVTMMFWYRQQPGQSLTLIATANQGSEATYESGFVIDKFPISRPNLTFSTLTVSNMSPEDSSIYLCSCWVMMNTEAFFGQGTRLTVV.